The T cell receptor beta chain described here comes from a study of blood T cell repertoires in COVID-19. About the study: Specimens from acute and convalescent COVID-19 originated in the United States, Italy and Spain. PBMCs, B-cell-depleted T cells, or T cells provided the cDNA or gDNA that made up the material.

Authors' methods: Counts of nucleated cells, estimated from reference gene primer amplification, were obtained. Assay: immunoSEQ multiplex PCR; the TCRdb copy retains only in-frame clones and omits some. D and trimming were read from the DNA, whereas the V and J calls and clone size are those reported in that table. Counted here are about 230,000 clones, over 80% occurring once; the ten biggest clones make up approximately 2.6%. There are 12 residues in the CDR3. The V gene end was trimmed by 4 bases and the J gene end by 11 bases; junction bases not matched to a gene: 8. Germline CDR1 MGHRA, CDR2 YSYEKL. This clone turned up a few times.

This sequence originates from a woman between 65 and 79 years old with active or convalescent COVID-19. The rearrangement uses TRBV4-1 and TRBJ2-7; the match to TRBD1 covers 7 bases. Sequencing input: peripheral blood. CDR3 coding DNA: TGCGCCAGCAGCCTCGGTGGACAGGCTGAGTACTTC. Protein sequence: CASSLGGQAEYF.